This TCR beta chain was obtained from a study of shared clonotypes between healthy human individuals. Terminally differentiated effector memory CD45RA+ cells were excluded by CCR7 positive selection of CD45RO-negative cells. J gave up 2 bases and V 6 bases, and 9 bases lay outside the gene matches. Looked up from germline, CDR1 is PRHDT and CDR2 is FYEKMQ (reference sequence). The CDR3 totals 16 residues. Sequencing was performed with immunoSEQ multiplex PCR; in TCRdb, only in-frame clones are kept and a portion is missing. Of around 640,000 clones listed, around 96% are singletons. The rearrangement links TRBV13 to TRBJ1-5, with 8 bases identical to TRBD1. The sequence was collected from a woman in her twenties or thirties in good health. Source material: naive CD8+ T cells sorted from blood. In DNA, the CDR3 is TGTGCCAGCAGTGAGTGGGGGACAGGCGGCAATCAGCCCCAGCATTTT. Translating it yields CASSEWGTGGNQPQHF.